This T cell receptor (beta chain) was retrieved from a study of T cells in Graves' hyperthyroidism and ophthalmopathy. CDR1 and CDR2 (germline): KGHDR, SFDVKD. Trimming stripped 4 bases from V and 2 bases from J, with 13 bases between. CDR3 length equals 15 residues. Patients showing uncontrolled infection, other autoimmune disease, pregnancy or lactation were ineligible. General study findings and limits: Blood also showed most of the thyroid clonotypes that were expanded above 0.001.

Regions amplified from RNA transcripts were the TCR beta CDR3 regions. First-round RT-PCR of the TCR CDR3 relied on the HTBI primer set. TCRdb reprocessed the multiplex PCR reads via MiXCR and lists one record per CDR3 protein. The sample includes approximately 600,000 distinct CDR3 sequences, approximately 14% of them seen just once. In regard to this clonotype: Its matching antigen is unknown.

This sequence originates from a woman younger than 35 with Graves' ophthalmopathy. The sample consisted of blood. The chain combines TRBV24-1 with TRBJ2-5; D may be TRBD1 (6 bases). Here the CDR3 reads CATSEVGHRQETQYF. The CDR3 DNA reads as TGTGCCACCAGTGAAGTGGGACACCGACAAGAGACCCAGTACTTC.